This TCR beta chain was sequenced during a study of control samples from healthy donors and cancer patients. This table comes from immunoSEQ multiplex PCR, and its TCRdb copy is limited to in-frame clones, with some not included. This sample has about 140,000 clones, with about 91% found just once. This clone was seen only a few times. Sequenced: blood. The receptor comes from a man younger than 45 in good health.

The CDR3 DNA reads as TGTGCCAGCAGCCAAGCTCTCGAGGTTCTTGTGACTAGACAACAAGAGACCCAGTACTTC. Protein sequence: CASSQALEVLVTRQQETQYF. V and J are TRBV3-1 (or the pseudogene TRBV3-2) and TRBJ2-5; possible D gene TRBD2, 6 bases. The CDR3 has 20 residues. The germline V gene encodes CDR1 LGHDT and CDR2 YNNKEL (reference sequence). V was pared by 1 base and J by 2 bases, with 26 bases between.